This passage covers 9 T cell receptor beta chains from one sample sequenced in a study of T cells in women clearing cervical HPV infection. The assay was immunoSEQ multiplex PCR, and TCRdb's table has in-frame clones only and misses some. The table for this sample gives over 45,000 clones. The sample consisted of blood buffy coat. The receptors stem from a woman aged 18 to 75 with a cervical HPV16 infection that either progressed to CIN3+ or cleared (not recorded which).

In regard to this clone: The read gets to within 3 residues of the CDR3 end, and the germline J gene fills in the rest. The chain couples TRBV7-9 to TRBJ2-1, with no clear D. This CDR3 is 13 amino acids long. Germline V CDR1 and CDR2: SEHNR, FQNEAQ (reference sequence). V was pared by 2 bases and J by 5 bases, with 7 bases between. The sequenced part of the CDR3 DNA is TGTGCCAGCAGCTTATATACAGACAATGAG. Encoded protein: CASSLYTDNE. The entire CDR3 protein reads CASSLYTDNEQFF.

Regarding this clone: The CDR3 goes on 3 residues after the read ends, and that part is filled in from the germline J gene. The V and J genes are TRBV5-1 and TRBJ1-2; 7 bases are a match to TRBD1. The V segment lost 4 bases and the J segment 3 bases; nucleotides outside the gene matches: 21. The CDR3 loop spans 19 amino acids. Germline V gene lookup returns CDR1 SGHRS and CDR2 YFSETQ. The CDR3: CASSKEPKLRQGSHYGYTF. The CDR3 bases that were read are TGCGCCAGCAGCAAAGAACCGAAACTCCGACAGGGTTCGCACTATGGC.

Here the CDR3 reads CSVKSGVDGYTF. The CDR3 DNA, read in part, is TGCAGCGTTAAGTCAGGGGTCGATGGC. This chain joins TRBV29-1 and TRBJ1-2; possibly TRBD1 for D (6 bases). The DNA ends 3 residues before the CDR3 does, and the rest of the CDR3 is filled in from the germline J gene. CDR3 length equals 12 residues. The germline V gene has CDR1 SQVTM and CDR2 ANQGSEA. V was shortened by 5 bases and J by 6 bases, with 13 bases between the two germline ends.

CDR3 region: CATRRGALSYEQYF. The part of the CDR3 DNA that was read is TGTGCCACCCGGCGTGGGGCCCTCTCCTACGAG. The chain carries TRBV19 and TRBJ2-7; possible D gene TRBD1, 5 bases. The sequence runs out 3 residues before the end of the CDR3; the remainder is reconstructed from the germline J gene. The V end was cut by 10 bases, the J end by 0 bases, with 16 bases between. The CDR3 is 14 amino acids. Germline V gene data show CDR1 as LNHDA and CDR2 as SQIVND (reference sequence). Based on the CDR3 plus reference TRBV19 and TRBJ2-7, the full variable domain is DGGITQSPKYLFRKEGQNVTLSCEQNLNHDAMYWYRQDPGQGLRLIYYSQIVNDFQKGDIAEGYSVSREKKESFPLTVTSAQKNPTAFYLCATRRGALSYEQYFGPGTRLTVT.

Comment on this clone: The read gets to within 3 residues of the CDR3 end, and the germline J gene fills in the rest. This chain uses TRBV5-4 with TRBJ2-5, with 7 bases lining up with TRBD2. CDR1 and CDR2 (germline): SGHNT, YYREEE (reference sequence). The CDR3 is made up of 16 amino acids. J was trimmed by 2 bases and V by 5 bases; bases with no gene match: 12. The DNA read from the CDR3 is TGTGCCAGCAGTCCCTCTCCGGGGAGGGTTCAAGAGACC. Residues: CASSPSPGRVQET. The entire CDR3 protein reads CASSPSPGRVQETQYF.

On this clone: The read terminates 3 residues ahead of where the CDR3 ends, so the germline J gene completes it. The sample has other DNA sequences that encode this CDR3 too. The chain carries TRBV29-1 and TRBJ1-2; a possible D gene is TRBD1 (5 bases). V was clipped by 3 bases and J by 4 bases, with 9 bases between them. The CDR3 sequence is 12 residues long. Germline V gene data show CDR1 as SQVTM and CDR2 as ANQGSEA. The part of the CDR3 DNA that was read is TGCAGCGTTGAGGGCAGGGCCTATGGC. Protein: CSVEGRAYG. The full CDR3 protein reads CSVEGRAYGYTF.

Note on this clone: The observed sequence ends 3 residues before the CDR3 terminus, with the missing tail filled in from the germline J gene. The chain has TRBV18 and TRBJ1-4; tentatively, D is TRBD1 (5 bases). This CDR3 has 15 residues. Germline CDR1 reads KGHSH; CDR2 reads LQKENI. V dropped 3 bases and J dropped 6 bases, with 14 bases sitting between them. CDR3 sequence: CASSPTTRGDEKLFF. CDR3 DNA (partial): TGTGCCAGCTCACCTACTACAAGGGGCGATGAAAAA.

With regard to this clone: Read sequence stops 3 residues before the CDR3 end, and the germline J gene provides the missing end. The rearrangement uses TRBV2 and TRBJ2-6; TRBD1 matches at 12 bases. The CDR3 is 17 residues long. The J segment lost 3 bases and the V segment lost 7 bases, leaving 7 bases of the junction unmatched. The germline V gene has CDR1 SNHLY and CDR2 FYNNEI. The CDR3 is CASIGTGGANGANVLTF. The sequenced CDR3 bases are TGTGCCAGCATAGGGACAGGGGGCGCGAATGGGGCCAACGTC.

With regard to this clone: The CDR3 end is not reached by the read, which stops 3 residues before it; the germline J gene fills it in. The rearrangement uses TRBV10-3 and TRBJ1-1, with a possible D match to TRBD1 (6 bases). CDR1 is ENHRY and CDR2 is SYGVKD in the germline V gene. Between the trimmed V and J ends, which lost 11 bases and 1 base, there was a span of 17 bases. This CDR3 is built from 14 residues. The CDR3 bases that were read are TGTGCCGTAGGCCAGGGGCTGGGGAACACTGAA. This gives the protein CAVGQGLGNTE. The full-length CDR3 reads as CAVGQGLGNTEAFF.